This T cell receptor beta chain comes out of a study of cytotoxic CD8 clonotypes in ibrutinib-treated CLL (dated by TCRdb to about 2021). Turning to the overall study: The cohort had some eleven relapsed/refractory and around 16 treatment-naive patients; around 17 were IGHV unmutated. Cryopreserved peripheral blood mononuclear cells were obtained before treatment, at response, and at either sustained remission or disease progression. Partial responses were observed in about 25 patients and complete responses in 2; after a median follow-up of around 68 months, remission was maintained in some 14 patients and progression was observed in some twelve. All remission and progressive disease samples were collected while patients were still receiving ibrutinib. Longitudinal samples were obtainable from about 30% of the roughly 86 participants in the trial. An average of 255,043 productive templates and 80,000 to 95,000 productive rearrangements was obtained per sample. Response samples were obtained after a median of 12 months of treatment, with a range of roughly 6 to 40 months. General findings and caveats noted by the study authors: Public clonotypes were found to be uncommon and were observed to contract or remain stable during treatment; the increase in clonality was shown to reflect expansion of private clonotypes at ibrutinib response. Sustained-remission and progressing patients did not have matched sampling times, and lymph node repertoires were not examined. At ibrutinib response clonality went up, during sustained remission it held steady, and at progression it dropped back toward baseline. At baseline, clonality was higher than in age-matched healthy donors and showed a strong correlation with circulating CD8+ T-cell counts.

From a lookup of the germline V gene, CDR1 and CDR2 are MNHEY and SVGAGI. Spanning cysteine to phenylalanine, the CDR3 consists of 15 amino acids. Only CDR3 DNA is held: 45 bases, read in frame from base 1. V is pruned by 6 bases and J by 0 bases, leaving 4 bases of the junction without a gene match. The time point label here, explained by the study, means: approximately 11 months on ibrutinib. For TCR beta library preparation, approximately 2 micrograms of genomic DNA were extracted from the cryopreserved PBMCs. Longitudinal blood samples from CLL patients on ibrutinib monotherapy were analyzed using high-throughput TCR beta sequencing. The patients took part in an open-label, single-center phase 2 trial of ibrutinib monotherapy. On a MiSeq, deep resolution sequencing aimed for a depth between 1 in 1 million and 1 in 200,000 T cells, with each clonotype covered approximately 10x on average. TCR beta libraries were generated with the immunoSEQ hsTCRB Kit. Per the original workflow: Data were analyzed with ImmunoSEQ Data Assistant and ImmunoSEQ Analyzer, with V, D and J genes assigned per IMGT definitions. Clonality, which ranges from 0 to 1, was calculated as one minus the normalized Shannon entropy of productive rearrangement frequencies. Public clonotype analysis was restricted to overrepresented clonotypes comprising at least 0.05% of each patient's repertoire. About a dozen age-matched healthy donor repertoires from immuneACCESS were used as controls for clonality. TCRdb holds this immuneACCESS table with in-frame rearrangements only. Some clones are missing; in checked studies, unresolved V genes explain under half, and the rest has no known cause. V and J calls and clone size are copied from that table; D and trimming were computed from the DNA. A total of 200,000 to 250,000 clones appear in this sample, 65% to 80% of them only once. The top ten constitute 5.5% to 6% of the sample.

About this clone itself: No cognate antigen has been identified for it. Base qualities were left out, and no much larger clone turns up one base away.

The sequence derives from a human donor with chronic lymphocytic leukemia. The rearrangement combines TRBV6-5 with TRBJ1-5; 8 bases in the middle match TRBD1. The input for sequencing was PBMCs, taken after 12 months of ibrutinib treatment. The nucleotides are TGTGCCAGCAGATTGACAGGGGTTAGCAATCAGCCCCAGCATTTT. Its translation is CASRLTGVSNQPQHF.